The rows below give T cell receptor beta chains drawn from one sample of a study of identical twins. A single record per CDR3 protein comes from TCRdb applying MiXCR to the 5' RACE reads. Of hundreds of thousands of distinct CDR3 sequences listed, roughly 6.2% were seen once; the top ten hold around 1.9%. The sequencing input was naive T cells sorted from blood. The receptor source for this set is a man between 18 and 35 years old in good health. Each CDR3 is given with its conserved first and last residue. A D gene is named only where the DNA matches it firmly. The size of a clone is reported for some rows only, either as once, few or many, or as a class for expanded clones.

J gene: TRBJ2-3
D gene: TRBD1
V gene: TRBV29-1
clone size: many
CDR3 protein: CSVDQRGLGTDTQYF
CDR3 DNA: TGCAGCGTAGACCAAAGGGGGCTCGGCACAGATACGCAGTATTTT

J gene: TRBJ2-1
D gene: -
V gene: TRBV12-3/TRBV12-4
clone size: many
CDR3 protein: CASSLNEQFF
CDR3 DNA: TGTGCCAGCAGTTTGAATGAGCAGTTCTTC

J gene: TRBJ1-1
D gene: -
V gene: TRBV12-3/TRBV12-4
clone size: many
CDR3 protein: CASSPTVLPNTEAFF
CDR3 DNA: TGTGCCAGCAGTCCTACTGTACTACCGAACACTGAAGCTTTCTTT

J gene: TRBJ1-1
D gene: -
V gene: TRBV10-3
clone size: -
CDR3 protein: CAITPGPPGGAFF
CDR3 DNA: TGTGCCATCACTCCCGGACCTCCCGGAGGAGCTTTCTTT

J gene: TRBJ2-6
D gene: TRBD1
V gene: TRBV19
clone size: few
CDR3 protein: CASSIGDRVGGANVLTF
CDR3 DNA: TGTGCCAGTAGTATAGGGGACAGGGTTGGTGGGGCCAACGTCCTGACTTTC

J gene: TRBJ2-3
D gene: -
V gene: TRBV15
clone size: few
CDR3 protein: CATSQGFGGSSTDTQYF
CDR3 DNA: TGTGCCACCAGCCAGGGGTTCGGCGGGAGTAGCACAGATACGCAGTATTTT

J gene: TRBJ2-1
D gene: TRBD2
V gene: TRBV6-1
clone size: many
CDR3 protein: CASSLLAEADNEQFF
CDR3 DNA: TGTGCCAGCAGTCTCCTAGCGGAGGCTGACAATGAGCAGTTCTTC

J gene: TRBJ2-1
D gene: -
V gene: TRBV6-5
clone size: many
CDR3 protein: CASSLDTGTGYNEQFF
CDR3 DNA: TGTGCCAGCAGTTTGGACACCGGGACTGGGTACAATGAGCAGTTCTTC

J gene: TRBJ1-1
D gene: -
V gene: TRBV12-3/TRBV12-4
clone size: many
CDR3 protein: CASSLGEGAGSTEAFF
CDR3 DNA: TGTGCCAGCAGTTTGGGGGAAGGGGCGGGTAGTACTGAAGCTTTCTTT

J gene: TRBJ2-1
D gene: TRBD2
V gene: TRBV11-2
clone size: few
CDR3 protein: CASSSPGLAGPNEQFF
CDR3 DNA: TGTGCCAGCAGCTCTCCGGGACTAGCGGGACCCAATGAGCAGTTCTTC

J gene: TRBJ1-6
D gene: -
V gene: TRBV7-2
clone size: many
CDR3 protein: CASSPSQGNSPLHF
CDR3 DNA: TGTGCCAGCAGCCCCTCCCAGGGCAATTCACCCCTCCACTTT

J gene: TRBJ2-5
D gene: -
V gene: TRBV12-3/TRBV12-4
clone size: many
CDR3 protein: CASSLNSLPQETQYF
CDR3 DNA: TGTGCCAGCAGTTTGAACAGCCTACCACAAGAGACCCAGTACTTC

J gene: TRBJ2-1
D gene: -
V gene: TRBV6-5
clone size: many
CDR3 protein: CASRMNNEQFF
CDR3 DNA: TGTGCCAGCAGAATGAACAATGAGCAGTTCTTC

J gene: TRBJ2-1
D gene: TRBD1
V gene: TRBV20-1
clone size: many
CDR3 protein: CSALTGSEQFF
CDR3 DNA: TGCAGTGCCCTGACAGGGAGTGAGCAGTTCTTC

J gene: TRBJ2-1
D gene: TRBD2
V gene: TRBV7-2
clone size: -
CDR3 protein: CASSQHQGTSGSEQFF
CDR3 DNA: TGTGCCAGCAGCCAACATCAGGGGACTAGCGGCAGTGAGCAGTTCTTC

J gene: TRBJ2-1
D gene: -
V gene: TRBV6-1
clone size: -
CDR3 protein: CASSVPTSSYNEQFF
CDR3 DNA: TGTGCCAGCAGTGTGCCCACGAGCTCCTACAATGAGCAGTTCTTC

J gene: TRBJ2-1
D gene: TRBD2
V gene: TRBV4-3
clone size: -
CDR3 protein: CASSPSGLAGRNEQFF
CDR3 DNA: TGCGCCAGCAGCCCCTCGGGACTAGCGGGGCGGAATGAGCAGTTCTTC

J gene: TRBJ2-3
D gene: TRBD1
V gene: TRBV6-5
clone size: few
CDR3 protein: CASSYSGQGTDTQYF
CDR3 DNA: TGTGCCAGCAGTTACTCTGGACAGGGAACAGATACGCAGTATTTT

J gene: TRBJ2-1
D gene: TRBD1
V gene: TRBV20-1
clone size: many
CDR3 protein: CSARDRGSYNEQFF
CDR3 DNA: TGCAGTGCTCGGGACAGGGGTTCCTACAATGAGCAGTTCTTC

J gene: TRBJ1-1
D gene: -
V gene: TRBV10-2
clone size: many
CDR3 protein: CASRRDEEAFF
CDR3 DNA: TGCGCCAGCAGACGAGACGAGGAAGCTTTCTTT

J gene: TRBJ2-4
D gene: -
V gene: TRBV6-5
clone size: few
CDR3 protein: CASSYSAARVKNIQYF
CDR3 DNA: TGTGCCAGCAGTTACTCGGCGGCCCGGGTCAAAAACATTCAGTACTTC

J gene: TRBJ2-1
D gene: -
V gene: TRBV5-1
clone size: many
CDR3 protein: CASCEGSGPHNEQFF
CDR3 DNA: TGCGCCAGCTGTGAAGGGTCAGGGCCCCACAATGAGCAGTTCTTC

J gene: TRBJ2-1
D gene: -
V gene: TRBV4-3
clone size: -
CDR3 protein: CASSQIPSINEQFF
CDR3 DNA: TGCGCCAGCAGTCAAATACCTAGTATAAATGAGCAGTTCTTC

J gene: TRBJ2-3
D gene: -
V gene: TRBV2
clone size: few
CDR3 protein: CASTDPGLGADTQYF
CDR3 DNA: TGTGCCAGCACCGATCCGGGACTGGGGGCCGATACGCAGTATTTT

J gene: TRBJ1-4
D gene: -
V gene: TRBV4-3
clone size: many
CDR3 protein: CASSQERSGGEEKLFF
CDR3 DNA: TGCGCCAGCAGCCAAGAAAGATCGGGGGGTGAGGAAAAACTGTTTTTT

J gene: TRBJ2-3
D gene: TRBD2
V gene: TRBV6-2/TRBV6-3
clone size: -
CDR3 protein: CASRRAGGSDTQYF
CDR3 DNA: TGTGCCAGCAGACGAGCGGGAGGTTCTGATACGCAGTATTTT

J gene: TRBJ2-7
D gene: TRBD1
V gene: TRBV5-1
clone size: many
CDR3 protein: CASSGTGASYEQYF
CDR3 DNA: TGCGCCAGCAGCGGGACAGGAGCCTCCTACGAGCAGTACTTC

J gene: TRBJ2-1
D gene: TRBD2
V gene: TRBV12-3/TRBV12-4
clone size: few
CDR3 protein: CASSPPGTSGYNEQFF
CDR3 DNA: TGTGCCAGCAGTCCTCCCGGGACTAGCGGCTACAATGAGCAGTTCTTC

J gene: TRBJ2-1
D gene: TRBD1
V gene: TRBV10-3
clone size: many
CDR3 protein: CATSGTESYNEQFF
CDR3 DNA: TGTGCCACCTCCGGGACAGAGTCCTACAATGAGCAGTTCTTC

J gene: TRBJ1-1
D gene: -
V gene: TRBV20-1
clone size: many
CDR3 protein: CSAKAPGGAFF
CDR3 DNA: TGCAGTGCTAAGGCCCCGGGGGGAGCTTTCTTT

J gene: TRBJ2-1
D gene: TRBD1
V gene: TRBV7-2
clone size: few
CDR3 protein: CASSLYGTGPNEQFF
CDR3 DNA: TGTGCCAGCAGCTTATATGGGACAGGGCCCAATGAGCAGTTCTTC

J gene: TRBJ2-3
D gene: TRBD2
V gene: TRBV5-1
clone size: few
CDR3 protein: CASSSQRTSATDTQYF
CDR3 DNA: TGCGCCAGCAGCTCGCAACGGACTAGCGCCACAGATACGCAGTATTTT

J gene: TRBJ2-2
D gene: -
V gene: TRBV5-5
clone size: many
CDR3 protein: CASSLALGPGELFF
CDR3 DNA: TGTGCCAGCAGCTTGGCTTTGGGGCCCGGGGAGCTGTTTTTT

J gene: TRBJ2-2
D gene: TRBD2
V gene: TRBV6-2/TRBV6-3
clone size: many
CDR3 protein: CASDTGLAGGSGELFF
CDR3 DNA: TGTGCCAGCGATACTGGACTAGCGGGAGGATCCGGGGAGCTGTTTTTT

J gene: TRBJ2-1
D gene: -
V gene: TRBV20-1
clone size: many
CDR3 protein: CSARERISSYNEQFF
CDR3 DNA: TGCAGTGCTAGAGAGCGGATAAGCTCCTACAATGAGCAGTTCTTC